This T cell receptor beta chain stems from a study of blood T cell repertoires in COVID-19. Looking at the study overall: The United States, Italy and Spain were the sources of the acute and convalescent COVID-19 samples. PBMCs, B-cell-depleted T cells, or T cells provided the cDNA or gDNA that made up the material.

Original analysis: How many nucleated cells were present was estimated from reference gene primer amplification. Produced via immunoSEQ multiplex PCR; TCRdb's table is partial and in-frame only. V and J calls and clone size are copied from that table; D and trimming were computed from the DNA. The sample carries some 47,000 clones, approximately 79% recorded once. CDR3 length: 14 amino acids. Germline V gene data show CDR1 as SGHRS and CDR2 as YFSETQ. V lost 7 bases, J lost 4 bases, and 6 bases stayed unmatched. Sequenced material: peripheral blood. The receptor was derived from a human donor in a cohort sampled during active COVID-19. The chain carries TRBV5-1 and TRBJ1-4, with 8 positions matching TRBD1. For the CDR3, the DNA is TGCGCCAGCCAAAGGACAGGGCGTAATGAAAAACTGTTTTTT. Its translation: CASQRTGRNEKLFF.